This T cell receptor (beta chain) comes out of a study of blood T cell repertoires in COVID-19. Study at large: The United States, Italy and Spain supplied acute and convalescent COVID-19 samples. The analysed material was cDNA or gDNA that came from T cells, B-cell-depleted T cells, or PBMCs.

Original data processing: It was from reference gene primer amplification that nucleated cell counts were estimated. Repertoires were generated with immunoSEQ multiplex PCR, while TCRdb's copy carries only in-frame clones and drops some. V and J calls plus clone size are reproduced from that table; the DNA served to infer D and trimming. The sample contains 120,000 or so clones, approximately 80% of which appear only once. Germline CDR1 ENHRY, CDR2 SYGVKD. This CDR3 is built from 16 residues. The J segment lost 3 bases and the V segment lost 11 bases, leaving 15 bases of the junction unmatched. The sample was peripheral blood. This rearrangement joins TRBV10-3 to TRBJ1-1; TRBD1 aligns across 10 bases. The source of this sequence is a man between 65 and 85 years old with acute or convalescent COVID-19. CDR3 protein: CAASGGQGFGYTEAFF. The DNA of the CDR3 is TGTGCCGCCAGCGGGGGACAGGGGTTCGGTTACACTGAAGCTTTCTTT.